This entry describes one TCR beta chain. Its antigen remains unknown. This record belongs to a study of T cell responses to AZD1222 COVID-19 vaccine. Study in general: Doses given second, at about 4 or about 12 weeks, were pooled. Whole-study results and caveats: White British people made up most donors, females outnumbered males, and clonal diversity was possibly underestimated.

The protocol was immunoSEQ multiplex PCR, while the TCRdb copy is restricted to in-frame clones and leaves out a portion. The data show 100,000 to 150,000 clones, 80% to 90% seen once. Germline V CDR1 and CDR2: SGHKS, YYEKEE (reference sequence). Between the trimmed V and J ends, which lost 1 base and 0 bases, there was a span of 8 bases. CDR3 length equals 15 residues. V gene TRBV5-5 combines with J gene TRBJ1-5, with unresolved D. This clonotype originated in an adult in good health. The source material was peripheral blood, sampled on day 0 of AZD1222 vaccination. CDR3 protein: CASSLNTHSNQPQHF. The CDR3 DNA follows: TGTGCCAGCAGCTTGAACACACATAGCAATCAGCCCCAGCATTTT.